This T cell receptor beta chain was found in a study of cytomegalovirus exposure and HLA in healthy donors (dated by TCRdb to the late 2010s). As for the study more broadly: The 500 to 800 repertoires of the first cohort and the 120 validation repertoires were produced on the same platform, according to a later analysis. The aim of the study was to test whether cataloging public T cell receptors could identify signatures of past pathogen exposure. In addition to the first cohort of roughly 700 subjects, a separate validation cohort of approximately 120 different subjects was used. To predict cytomegalovirus infection status, the study combined high-throughput TCR immunosequencing, statistical association of individual TCRs with disease status, and machine learning. General conclusions and limits of the study: It was suggested by the authors that the approach could potentially be generalized to other disease states and immunological phenotypes. The classifier was reported to diagnose cytomegalovirus status with high specificity and sensitivity in both the original and validation cohorts. All 110 or so repertoires were used to score co-occurrence in the validation cohort in a later analysis, because that analysis had no HLA typing for the cohort. A few of the identified cytomegalovirus-associated TCR beta chains were confirmed in vitro to be specific for cytomegalovirus antigens. Subsequent analysis determined that TCRs grouped into clusters in the first cohort also showed a tendency toward co-occurrence across the roughly 110 validation repertoires, and approximately 94% of cluster scores exceeded 0. The study listed 150 to 200 TCR beta chains as associated with cytomegalovirus. Across donors, most TCR sequences were observed very rarely, whereas some public TCRs were present in many individuals.

The library was produced with the immunoSEQ multiplex PCR assay. The paper's data handling went like this. To diagnose cytomegalovirus status from the catalog of TCR beta chain sequences, a statistical classification framework was built. Drawn from immuneACCESS, this table holds only the in-frame rearrangements with V and J called that TCRdb kept. Clones are partly lost; checked studies trace under half to an unresolved V gene and leave the rest unexplained. V and J calls and clone size are as listed in that table; D and trimming were resolved from the DNA. Here the sample has around 34,000 clones; roughly 91% occur a single time. 3% to 3.5% of the sample lies in the top ten. With respect to this clone: There is no known antigen for this receptor. Nothing much larger sits one base from this clone, and base qualities are not available.

The donors belonged to the validation cohort of approximately 130 subjects, which was separate from the approximately 700-subject first cohort. V loses 5 bases, J loses 5 bases, and the germline ends lie 13 bases apart. CDR1 and CDR2 are read off the germline V gene as WSHSY and SAAADI. The CDR3 holds 13 amino acids from the cysteine to the phenylalanine. This entry keeps only the CDR3 DNA: 39 bases, framed from base 1. The receptor comes from a man younger than 35 in good health and CMV-seronegative. The V and J genes are TRBV10-2 and TRBJ2-7; perhaps TRBD1 is the D gene, with 5 bases matching. The sequenced material came from PBMCs. For the CDR3, the sequence is CASSSGQGHEQYF. The DNA sequence is as follows: TGCGCCAGCAGTTCAGGACAAGGCCACGAGCAGTACTTC.